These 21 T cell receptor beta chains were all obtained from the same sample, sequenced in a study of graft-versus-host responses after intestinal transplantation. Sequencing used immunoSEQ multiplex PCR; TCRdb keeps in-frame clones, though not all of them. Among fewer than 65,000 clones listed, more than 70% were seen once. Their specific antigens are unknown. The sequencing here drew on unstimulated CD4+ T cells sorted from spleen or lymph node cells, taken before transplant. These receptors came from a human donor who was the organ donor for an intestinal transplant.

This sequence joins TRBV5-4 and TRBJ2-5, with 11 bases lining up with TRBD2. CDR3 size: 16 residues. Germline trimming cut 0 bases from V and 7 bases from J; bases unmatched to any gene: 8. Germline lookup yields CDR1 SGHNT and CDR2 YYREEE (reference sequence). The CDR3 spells CASSLGVAGGGGTQYF. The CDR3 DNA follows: TGTGCCAGCAGCTTGGGAGTAGCGGGAGGGGGGGGGACCCAGTACTTC. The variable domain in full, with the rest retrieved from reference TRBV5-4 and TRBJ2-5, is ETGVTQSPTHLIKTRGQQVTLRCSSQSGHNTVSWYQQALGQGPQFIFQYYREEENGRGNFPPRFSGLQFPNYSSELNVNALELDDSALYLCASSLGVAGGGGTQYFGPGTRLLVL.

CDR3 protein: CASSAPGPLTYNEQFF. In DNA form, the CDR3 reads TGCGCCAGCAGCGCACCGGGTCCCCTCACCTACAATGAGCAGTTCTTC. The rearrangement uses TRBV5-1 and TRBJ2-1; D not certain. V shed 4 bases and J shed 2 bases, with 16 bases lying between them. Germline CDR1 SGHRS, CDR2 YFSETQ. The CDR3 has 16 amino acids. Full variable domain (remainder filled in from reference TRBV5-1 and TRBJ2-1): KAGVTQTPRYLIKTRGQQVTLSCSPISGHRSVSWYQQTPGQGLQFLFEYFSETQRNKGNFPGRFSGRQFSNSRSEMNVSTLELGDSALYLCASSAPGPLTYNEQFFGPGTRLTVL.

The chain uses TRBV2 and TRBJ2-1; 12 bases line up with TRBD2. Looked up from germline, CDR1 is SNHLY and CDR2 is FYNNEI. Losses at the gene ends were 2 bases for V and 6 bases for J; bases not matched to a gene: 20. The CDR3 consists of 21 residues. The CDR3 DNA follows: TGTGCCAGCAGTGAAAGGTTCTTTGGACTAGCGGGGACCATTCGGGTCAATGAGCAGTTCTTC. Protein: CASSERFFGLAGTIRVNEQFF. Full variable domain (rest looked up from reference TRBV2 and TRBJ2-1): EPEVTQTPSHQVTQMGQEVILRCVPISNHLYFYWYRQILGQKVEFLVSFYNNEISEKSEIFDDQFSVERPDGSNFTLKIRSTKLEDSAMYFCASSERFFGLAGTIRVNEQFFGPGTRLTVL.

In DNA form, the CDR3 reads TGCAGCGTCCTTGGAGGGGTCACTGAAGCTTTCTTT. Amino acids: CSVLGGVTEAFF. This chain connects TRBV29-1 to TRBJ1-1, with a tentative D call TRBD1 (5 bases). Germline V gives CDR1 SQVTM, CDR2 ANQGSEA. V dropped 6 bases and J dropped 4 bases, with 12 bases sitting between them. CDR3 size: 12 residues. The full variable domain, with the rest looked up from reference TRBV29-1 and TRBJ1-1, is SAVISQKPSRDICQRGTSLTIQCQVDSQVTMMFWYRQQPGQSLTLIATANQGSEATYESGFVIDKFPISRPNLTFSTLTVSNMSPEDSSIYLCSVLGGVTEAFFGQGTRLTVV.

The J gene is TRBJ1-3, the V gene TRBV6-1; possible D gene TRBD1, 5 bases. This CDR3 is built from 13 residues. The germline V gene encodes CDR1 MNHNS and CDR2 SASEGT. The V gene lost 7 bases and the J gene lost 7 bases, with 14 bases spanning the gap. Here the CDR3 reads CASKRGPENTIYF. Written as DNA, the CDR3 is TGTGCCAGCAAAAGGGGCCCGGAGAACACCATATATTTT.

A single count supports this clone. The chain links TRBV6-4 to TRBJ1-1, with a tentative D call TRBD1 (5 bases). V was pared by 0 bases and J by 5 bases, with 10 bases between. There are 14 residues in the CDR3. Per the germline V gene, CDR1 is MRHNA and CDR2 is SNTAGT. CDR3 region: CASSDSTAGTEAFF. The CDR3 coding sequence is TGTGCCAGCAGTGACTCTACAGCAGGGACTGAAGCTTTCTTT.

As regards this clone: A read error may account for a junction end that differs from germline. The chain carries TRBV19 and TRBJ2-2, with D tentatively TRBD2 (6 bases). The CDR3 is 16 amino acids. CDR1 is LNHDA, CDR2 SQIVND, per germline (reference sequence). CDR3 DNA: TGTGCCAGTATTAAAACCGGGACTGGGAACGCCGGGGAGCTGTTTTTT. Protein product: CASIKTGTGNAGELFF.

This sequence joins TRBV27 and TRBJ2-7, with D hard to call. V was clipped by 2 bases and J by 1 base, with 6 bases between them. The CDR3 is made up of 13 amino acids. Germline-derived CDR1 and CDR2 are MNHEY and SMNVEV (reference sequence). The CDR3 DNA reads TGTGCCAGCAGTTTAGCTCGGTCCTACGAGCAGTACTTC. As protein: CASSLARSYEQYF.

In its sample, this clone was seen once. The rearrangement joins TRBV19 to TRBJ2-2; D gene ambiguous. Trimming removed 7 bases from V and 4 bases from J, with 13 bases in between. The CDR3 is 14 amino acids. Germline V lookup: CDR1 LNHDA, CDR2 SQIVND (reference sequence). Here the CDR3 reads CASTPILGTGELFF. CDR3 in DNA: TGTGCCAGTACCCCTATCCTAGGCACCGGGGAGCTGTTTTTT. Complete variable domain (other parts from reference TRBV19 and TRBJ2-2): DGGITQSPKYLFRKEGQNVTLSCEQNLNHDAMYWYRQDPGQGLRLIYYSQIVNDFQKGDIAEGYSVSREKKESFPLTVTSAQKNPTAFYLCASTPILGTGELFFGEGSRLTVL.

CDR3 loop: CASSPKRESYNEQFF. As DNA, the CDR3 is TGTGCCAGCAGCCCAAAGCGGGAGTCCTACAATGAGCAGTTCTTC. The chain has TRBV9 and TRBJ2-1, with 8 bases lining up with TRBD2. Germline loops: CDR1 SGDLS, CDR2 YYNGEE. The CDR3 extends over 15 amino acids. V shed 4 bases and J 1 base; nucleotides not matched to a gene: 4. The full variable domain, in which reference TRBV9 and TRBJ2-1 provide the parts outside the CDR3, is DSGVTQTPKHLITATGQRVTLRCSPRSGDLSVYWYQQSLDQGLQFLIQYYNGEERAKGNILERFSAQQFPDLHSELNLSSLELGDSALYFCASSPKRESYNEQFFGPGTRLTVL.

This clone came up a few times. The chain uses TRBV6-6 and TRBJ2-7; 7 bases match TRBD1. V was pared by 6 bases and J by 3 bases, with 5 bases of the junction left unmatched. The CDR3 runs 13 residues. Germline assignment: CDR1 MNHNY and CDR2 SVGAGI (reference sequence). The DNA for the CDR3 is TGTGCCAGCAGATATCCAGGGGGCTACGAGCAGTACTTC. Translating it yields CASRYPGGYEQYF.

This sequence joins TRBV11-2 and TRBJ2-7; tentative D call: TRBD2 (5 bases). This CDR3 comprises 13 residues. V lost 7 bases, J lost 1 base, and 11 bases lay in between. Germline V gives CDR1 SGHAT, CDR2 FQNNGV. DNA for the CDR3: TGTGCCAGCAATGGCGGGCTTTCCTACGAGCAGTACTTC. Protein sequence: CASNGGLSYEQYF.

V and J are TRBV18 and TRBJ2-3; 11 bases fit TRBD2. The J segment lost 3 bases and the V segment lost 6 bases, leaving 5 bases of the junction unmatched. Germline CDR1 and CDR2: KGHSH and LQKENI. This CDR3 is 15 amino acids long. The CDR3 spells CASSPGLAVTDTQYF. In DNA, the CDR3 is TGTGCCAGCTCCCCGGGACTAGCGGTTACAGATACGCAGTATTTT.

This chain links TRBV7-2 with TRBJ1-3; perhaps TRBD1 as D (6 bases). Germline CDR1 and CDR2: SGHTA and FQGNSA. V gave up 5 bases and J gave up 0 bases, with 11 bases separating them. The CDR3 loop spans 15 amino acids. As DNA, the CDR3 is TGTGCCAGCAGCCAACAGGGTCCCTCTGGAAACACCATATATTTT. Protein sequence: CASSQQGPSGNTIYF.

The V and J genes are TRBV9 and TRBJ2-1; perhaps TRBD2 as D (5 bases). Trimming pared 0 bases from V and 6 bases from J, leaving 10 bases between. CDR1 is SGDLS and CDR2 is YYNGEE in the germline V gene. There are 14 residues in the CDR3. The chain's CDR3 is CASSVAPGSNEQFF. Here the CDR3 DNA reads TGTGCCAGCAGCGTAGCACCTGGGAGCAATGAGCAGTTCTTC.

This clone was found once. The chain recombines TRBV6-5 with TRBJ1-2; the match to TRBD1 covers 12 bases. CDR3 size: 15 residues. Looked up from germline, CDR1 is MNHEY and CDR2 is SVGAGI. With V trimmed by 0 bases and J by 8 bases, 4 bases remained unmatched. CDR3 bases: TGTGCCAGCAGTTACTCCGGGACAGGGGGCTGGGGCTACACCTTC. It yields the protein CASSYSGTGGWGYTF.

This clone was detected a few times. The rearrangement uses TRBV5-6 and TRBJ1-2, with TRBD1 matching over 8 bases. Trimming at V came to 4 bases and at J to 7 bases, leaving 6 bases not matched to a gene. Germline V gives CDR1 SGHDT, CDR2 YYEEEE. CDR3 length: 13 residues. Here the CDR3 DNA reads TGTGCCAGCAGCCCCCAGGGGGCGCGTGGCTACACCTTC. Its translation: CASSPQGARGYTF.

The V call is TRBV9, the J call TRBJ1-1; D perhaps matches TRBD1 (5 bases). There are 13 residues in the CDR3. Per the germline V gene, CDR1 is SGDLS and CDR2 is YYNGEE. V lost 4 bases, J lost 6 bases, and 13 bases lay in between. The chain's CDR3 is CASSRQLSSEAFF. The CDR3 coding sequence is TGTGCCAGCAGCCGACAGCTTTCATCTGAAGCTTTCTTT.

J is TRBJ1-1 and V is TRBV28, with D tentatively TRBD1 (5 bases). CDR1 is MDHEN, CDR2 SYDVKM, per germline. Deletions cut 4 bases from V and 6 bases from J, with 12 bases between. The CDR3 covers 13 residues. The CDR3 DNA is TGTGCCAGCAGTTCAGGTGGGGCTCCTGAAGCTTTCTTT. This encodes CASSSGGAPEAFF.

The DNA of the CDR3 is TGCGCCAGCAGCTTTGAAGGGAAGAGGGCTGAAGCTTTCTTT. Encoded protein: CASSFEGKRAEAFF. The V gene is TRBV5-1, the J gene TRBJ1-1; D unclear. The CDR3 covers 14 residues. Trimming pared 2 bases from V and 6 bases from J, leaving 14 bases between. Per the germline V gene, CDR1 is SGHRS and CDR2 is YFSETQ.

The CDR3 bases are TGCGCCAGCAGCCAACTAGCGGGAGGTGCCTACAATGAGCAGTTCTTC. Its protein is CASSQLAGGAYNEQFF. The V gene is TRBV4-1, the J gene TRBJ2-1; 11 bases are shared with TRBD2. CDR1 MGHRA and CDR2 YSYEKL come from the germline V gene. Losses at the gene ends were 2 bases for V and 2 bases for J; bases not matched to a gene: 2. The CDR3 has 16 amino acids.